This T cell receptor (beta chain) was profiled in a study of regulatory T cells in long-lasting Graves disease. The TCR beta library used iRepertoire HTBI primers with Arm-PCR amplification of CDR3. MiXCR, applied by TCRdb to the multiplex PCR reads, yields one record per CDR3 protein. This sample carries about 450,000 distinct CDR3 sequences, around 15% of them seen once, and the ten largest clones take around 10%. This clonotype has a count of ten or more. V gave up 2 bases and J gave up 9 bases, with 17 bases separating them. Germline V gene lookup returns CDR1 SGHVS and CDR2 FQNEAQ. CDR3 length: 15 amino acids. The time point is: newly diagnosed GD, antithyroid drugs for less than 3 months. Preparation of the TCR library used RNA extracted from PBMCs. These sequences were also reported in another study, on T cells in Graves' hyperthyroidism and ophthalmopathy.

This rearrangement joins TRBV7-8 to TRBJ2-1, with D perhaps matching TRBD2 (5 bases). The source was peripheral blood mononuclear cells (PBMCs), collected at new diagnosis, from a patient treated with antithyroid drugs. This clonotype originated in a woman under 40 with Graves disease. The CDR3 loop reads CASSLRGSAVGEQFF. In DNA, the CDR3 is TGTGCCAGCAGCTTACGCGGCTCAGCGGTGGGTGAGCAGTTCTTC.